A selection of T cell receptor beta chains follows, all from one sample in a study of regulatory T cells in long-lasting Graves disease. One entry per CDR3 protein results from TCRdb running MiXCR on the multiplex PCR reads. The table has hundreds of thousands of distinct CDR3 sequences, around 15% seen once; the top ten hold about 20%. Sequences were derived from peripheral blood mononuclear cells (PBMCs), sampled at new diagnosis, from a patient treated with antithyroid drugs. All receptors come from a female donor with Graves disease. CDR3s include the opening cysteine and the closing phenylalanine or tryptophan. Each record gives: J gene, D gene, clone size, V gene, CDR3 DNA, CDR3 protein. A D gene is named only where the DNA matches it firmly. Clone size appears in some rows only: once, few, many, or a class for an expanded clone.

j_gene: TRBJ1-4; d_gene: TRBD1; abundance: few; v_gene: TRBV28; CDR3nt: TGTGCCAGCAGTCCACCAGACAGGGGGCAAGATGGAACTAATGAAAAACTGTTTTTT; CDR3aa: CASSPPDRGQDGTNEKLFF
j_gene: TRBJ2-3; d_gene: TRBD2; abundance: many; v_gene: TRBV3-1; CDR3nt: TGTGCCAGCAGCCAAGTCCCCGGACTAGCGGGTTCAGATACGCAGTATTTT; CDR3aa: CASSQVPGLAGSDTQYF
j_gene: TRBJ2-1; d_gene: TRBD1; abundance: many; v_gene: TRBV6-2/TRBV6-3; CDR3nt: TGTGCCAGCAGTTACCTAGACAGGGACGATGAGCAGTTCTTC; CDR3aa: CASSYLDRDDEQFF
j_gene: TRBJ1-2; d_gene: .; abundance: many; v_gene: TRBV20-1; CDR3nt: TGCAGTGCTCAGAAAGTTAACTATGGCTACACCTTC; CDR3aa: CSAQKVNYGYTF
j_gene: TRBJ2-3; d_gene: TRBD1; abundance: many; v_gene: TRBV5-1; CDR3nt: TGCGCCAGCAGCTTGGGAGGGACAGTGGCCACAGATACGCAGTATTTT; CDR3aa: CASSLGGTVATDTQYF
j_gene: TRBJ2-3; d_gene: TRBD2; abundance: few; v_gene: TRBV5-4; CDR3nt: TGTGCCAGCAGCTTGGATCTAGCGGGCAACACAGATACGCAGTATTTT; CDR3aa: CASSLDLAGNTDTQYF
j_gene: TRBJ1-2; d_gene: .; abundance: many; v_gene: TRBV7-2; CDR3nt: TGTGCCAGCAGCTTAGCTGATGGACAGCTCTATGGCTACACCTTC; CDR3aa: CASSLADGQLYGYTF
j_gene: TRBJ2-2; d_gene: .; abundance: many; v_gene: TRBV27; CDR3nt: TGTGCCAGCTCAGGACGGAACGCGAACACCGGGGAGCTGTTTTTT; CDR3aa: CASSGRNANTGELFF
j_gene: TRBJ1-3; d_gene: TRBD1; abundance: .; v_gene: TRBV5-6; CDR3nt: TGTGCCAGCAGCTTTTGGACAGGGGGAACTGGAAACACCATATATTTT; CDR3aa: CASSFWTGGTGNTIYF
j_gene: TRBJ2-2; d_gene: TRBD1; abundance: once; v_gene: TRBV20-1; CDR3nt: TGCAGTGCTACAAACCGGGACAGGGGGACCGGGGAGCTGTTTTTT; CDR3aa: CSATNRDRGTGELFF
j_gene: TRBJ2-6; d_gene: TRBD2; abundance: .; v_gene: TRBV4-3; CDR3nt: TGCGCCAGCAGCCCAGCTGGCGGCGGGGGGGGATCTGGGGCCAACGTCCTGACTTTC; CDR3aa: CASSPAGGGGGSGANVLTF
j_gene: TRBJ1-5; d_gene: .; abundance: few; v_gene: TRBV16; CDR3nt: TGTGCCAGCAGCCAATGTGGGGGGTGTCAGCCCCAGCATTTT; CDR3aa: CASSQCGGCQPQHF
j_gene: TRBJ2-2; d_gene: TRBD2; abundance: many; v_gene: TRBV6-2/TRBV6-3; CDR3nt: TGTGCCAGCAGTTATTCCCGGGACTACTCACTCGGGGAGCTGTTTTTT; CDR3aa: CASSYSRDYSLGELFF
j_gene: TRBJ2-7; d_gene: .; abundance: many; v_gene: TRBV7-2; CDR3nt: TGTGCCAGCAGCCAGCCCTCCTACGAGCAGTACTTC; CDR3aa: CASSQPSYEQYF
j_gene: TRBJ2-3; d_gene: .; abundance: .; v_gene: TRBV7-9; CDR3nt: TGTGCCACCGCCGTGGACAGGGAGGGGGGTACGCAGTATTTT; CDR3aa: CATAVDREGGTQYF
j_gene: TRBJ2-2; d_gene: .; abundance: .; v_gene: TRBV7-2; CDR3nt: TGTGCCAGCAGCTTAAGCGCGGGGTCAGACACCGGGGAGCTGTTTTTT; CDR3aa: CASSLSAGSDTGELFF
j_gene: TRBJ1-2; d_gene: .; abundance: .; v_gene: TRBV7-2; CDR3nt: TGTGCCAGCAGCTTAAGGGGGGTGGATGGCTACACCTTC; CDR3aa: CASSLRGVDGYTF
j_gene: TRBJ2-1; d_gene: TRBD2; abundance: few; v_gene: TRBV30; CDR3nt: TGTGCCTGGATGCTAGGGAGCGGGACTCACAATGAGCAGTTCTTC; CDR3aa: CAWMLGSGTHNEQFF
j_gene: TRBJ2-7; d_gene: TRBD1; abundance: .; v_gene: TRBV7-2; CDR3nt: TGTGCCTGCTCTGGGGACGGGACAGGCCTCCACGAGCAGTACTTC; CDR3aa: CACSGDGTGLHEQYF
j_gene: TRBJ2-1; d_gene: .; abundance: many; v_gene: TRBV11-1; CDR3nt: TGTGCCAGCAGCTTAGGTGGGGGCAATTACAATGAGCAGTTCTTC; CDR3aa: CASSLGGGNYNEQFF
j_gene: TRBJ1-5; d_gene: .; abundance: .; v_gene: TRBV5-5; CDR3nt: TGTGCCAGCAGCTATAAACAACTGTCGCCCAATCAGCCCCAGCATTTT; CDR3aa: CASSYKQLSPNQPQHF
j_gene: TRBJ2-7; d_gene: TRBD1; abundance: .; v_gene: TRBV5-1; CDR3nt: TGCGCCAGCAGCTTACCCAACCAACCAGGACAGGGGGTGGACGAGCAGTACTTC; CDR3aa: CASSLPNQPGQGVDEQYF
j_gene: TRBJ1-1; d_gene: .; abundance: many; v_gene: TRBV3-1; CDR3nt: TGTGCCAGCAGCCAAGATCAGGGGAACACTGAAGCTTTCTTT; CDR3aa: CASSQDQGNTEAFF
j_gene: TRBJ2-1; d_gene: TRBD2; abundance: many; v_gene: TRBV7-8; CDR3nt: TGTGCCAGCAGCTTAGTTGCGGGGGTCTTCTTAAATGAGCAGTTCTTC; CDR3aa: CASSLVAGVFLNEQFF
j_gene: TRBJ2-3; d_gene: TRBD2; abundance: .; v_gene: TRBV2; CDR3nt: TGTGCCAGCGGACTAGCGTGGGGCACAGATACGCGGTATTTT; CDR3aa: CASGLAWGTDTRYF
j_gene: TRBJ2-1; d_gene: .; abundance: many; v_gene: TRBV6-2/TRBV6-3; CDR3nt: TGTGCCAGCAGGCCGGCACAACCATCCTACAATGAGCAGTTCTTC; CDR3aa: CASRPAQPSYNEQFF
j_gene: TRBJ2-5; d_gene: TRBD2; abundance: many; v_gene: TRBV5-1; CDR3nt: TGCGCCAGCACCTCGGGACTAGCGGAAGAGACCCAGTACTTC; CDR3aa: CASTSGLAEETQYF
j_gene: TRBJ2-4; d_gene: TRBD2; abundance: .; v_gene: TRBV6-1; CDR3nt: TGTGCCAGCAGTACCCGGACTAGCGGGGAGTACTTC; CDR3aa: CASSTRTSGEYF
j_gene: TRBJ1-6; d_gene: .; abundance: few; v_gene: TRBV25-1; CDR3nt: TGTGCCAGCAAAATCAGACAGCGAGACTCCTATAATTCACCCCTCCACTTT; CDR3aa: CASKIRQRDSYNSPLHF
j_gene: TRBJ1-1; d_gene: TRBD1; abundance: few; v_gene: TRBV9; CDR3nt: TGTGCCAGCAGCGTAGGCAGGGGGTTGGTAAGAACTGAAGCTTTCTTT; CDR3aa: CASSVGRGLVRTEAFF
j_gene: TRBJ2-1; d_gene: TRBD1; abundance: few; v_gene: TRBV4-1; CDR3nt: TGCGCCAGCAGCCAAGATTCCTGGGGCAGACAGGGGGCGAGCTACAATGAGCAGTTCTTC; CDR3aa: CASSQDSWGRQGASYNEQFF
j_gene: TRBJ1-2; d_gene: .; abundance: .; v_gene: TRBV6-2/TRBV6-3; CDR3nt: TGTGCCAGCACCGATGGGGGCCTCTATGGCTACACCTTC; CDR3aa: CASTDGGLYGYTF
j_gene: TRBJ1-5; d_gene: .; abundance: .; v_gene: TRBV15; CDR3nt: TGTGCCACCAGCAGGGGGAACCGAGCATTCTCTAGTCAGCCCCAGCATTTT; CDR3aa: CATSRGNRAFSSQPQHF